These T cell receptor beta chains were read from a single sample in a study of blood T cells in healthy people across ages. MiXCR, run by TCRdb on the 5' RACE reads, gives a single entry per CDR3 protein. The sample contains 1 million or so distinct CDR3 sequences, 35% to 50% of which appear only once. Sequenced: blood. The receptors were sampled from a woman aged 55-75 years in good health. Both conserved end residues are part of each CDR3. D genes are given only for firm matches. Expanded clones get a size class; other rows say once, few or many, or leave the size out.

clone_size | j_call | v_call | d_call | cdr3_aa | cdr3_nt
few | TRBJ1-4 | TRBV7-2 | - | CASSLVSGGVNEKLFF | TGTGCCAGCAGCTTAGTTTCCGGAGGGGTAAATGAAAAACTGTTTTTT
- | TRBJ2-3 | TRBV10-1 | TRBD2 | CASSEGPAGRSDTQYF | TGCGCCAGCAGTGAGGGACCAGCGGGAAGATCAGATACGCAGTATTTT
many | TRBJ2-5 | TRBV2 | TRBD2 | CASSEGGGGAETQYF | TGTGCCAGCAGTGAAGGGGGCGGGGGGGCTGAGACCCAGTACTTC
- | TRBJ2-5 | TRBV14 | TRBD2 | CASSGRVAWETQYF | TGTGCCAGCAGCGGGAGGGTTGCGTGGGAGACCCAGTACTTC
few | TRBJ2-5 | TRBV10-3 | - | CAISRDSVPGGEETQYF | TGTGCCATCAGTCGGGACAGTGTGCCTGGGGGGGAAGAGACCCAGTACTTC
- | TRBJ2-7 | TRBV27 | - | CASSFVRNPYEQYF | TGTGCCAGCAGTTTCGTTCGAAACCCCTACGAGCAGTACTTC
- | TRBJ2-5 | TRBV28 | TRBD2 | CASSSEFESGIGTQYF | TGTGCCAGCAGTTCAGAATTTGAGAGCGGGATAGGGACCCAGTACTTC
- | TRBJ2-1 | TRBV29-1 | TRBD1 | CSTGQGTSEQFF | TGCAGCACCGGACAGGGGACAAGTGAGCAGTTCTTC
- | TRBJ2-7 | TRBV7-9 | - | CASSIDSQGYEQYF | TGTGCCAGCAGCATCGACAGTCAGGGCTACGAGCAGTACTTC
- | TRBJ2-6 | TRBV6-1 | - | CASRETGANVLTF | TGTGCCAGCAGAGAGACAGGGGCCAACGTCCTGACTTTC
- | TRBJ2-7 | TRBV14 | - | CASSQGAESSYEQYF | TGTGCCAGCAGCCAGGGAGCGGAGAGCTCCTACGAGCAGTACTTC
- | TRBJ1-1 | TRBV12-3/TRBV12-4 | - | CASSLTQRNTEAFF | TGTGCCAGCAGTTTAACTCAGAGAAACACTGAAGCTTTCTTT
- | TRBJ2-1 | TRBV11-3 | - | CASSSGGAGAYNEQFF | TGTGCCAGCAGCTCAGGGGGAGCGGGAGCCTACAATGAGCAGTTCTTC
- | TRBJ2-2 | TRBV11-3 | - | CASRPGIAGSGELFF | TGTGCCAGCAGGCCCGGGATCGCGGGGTCCGGGGAGCTGTTTTTT
- | TRBJ2-7 | TRBV4-1 | - | CASSQDPGARAYEQYF | TGCGCCAGCAGCCAAGATCCAGGGGCCCGCGCCTACGAGCAGTACTTC
- | TRBJ2-7 | TRBV9 | - | CASSVGGEWGNEQYF | TGTGCCAGCAGCGTAGGGGGGGAGTGGGGCAACGAGCAGTACTTC
- | TRBJ2-1 | TRBV3-1 | TRBD2 | CASSPTGLAIRNEQFF | TGTGCCAGCAGCCCGACGGGACTAGCGATTAGAAATGAGCAGTTCTTC
- | TRBJ1-2 | TRBV9 | TRBD1 | CASSVPTGYGYTF | TGTGCCAGCAGCGTACCGACAGGGTATGGCTACACCTTC
- | TRBJ2-3 | TRBV12-5 | TRBD2 | CASGSGLAGGTDTQYF | TGTGCTAGTGGTTCAGGACTAGCGGGAGGGACAGATACGCAGTATTTT
many | TRBJ2-7 | TRBV12-3/TRBV12-4 | TRBD1 | CASRKTGDYEQYF | TGTGCCAGCAGAAAAACAGGGGACTACGAGCAGTACTTC
- | TRBJ2-3 | TRBV4-3 | - | CASSQDLGGGRTDTQYF | TGCGCCAGCAGCCAAGATTTGGGGGGAGGACGCACAGATACGCAGTATTTT
- | TRBJ1-4 | TRBV10-3 | TRBD1 | CAIRKTGTNEKLFF | TGTGCCATCAGGAAGACAGGGACTAATGAAAAACTGTTTTTT
- | TRBJ2-7 | TRBV6-5 | - | CASSDGTSQYF | TGTGCCAGCAGCGACGGGACTTCCCAGTACTTC
many | TRBJ1-4 | TRBV5-1 | - | CASSLQDTSEKLFF | TGCGCCAGCAGCTTACAGGACACGAGTGAAAAACTGTTTTTT
- | TRBJ2-3 | TRBV9 | TRBD2 | CASSVEEGREALRSTDTQYF | TGTGCCAGCAGCGTAGAGGAGGGGCGGGAGGCGCTACGTAGCACAGATACGCAGTATTTT
- | TRBJ2-1 | TRBV7-2 | - | CASSEPSENINEQFF | TGTGCCAGCAGCGAGCCTAGCGAGAATATCAATGAGCAGTTCTTC
- | TRBJ2-7 | TRBV25-1 | - | CASSDDGPKGSYEQYF | TGTGCCAGCAGTGACGACGGCCCGAAAGGGTCCTACGAGCAGTACTTC
- | TRBJ2-5 | TRBV29-1 | TRBD1 | CSVGVGQGGETQYF | TGCAGCGTCGGAGTGGGACAGGGAGGGGAGACCCAGTACTTC
few | TRBJ2-1 | TRBV24-1 | TRBD2 | CATSESRTGGEQFF | TGTGCCACCAGTGAGTCTAGAACGGGGGGTGAGCAGTTCTTC
- | TRBJ2-1 | TRBV2 | - | CASSVTGTHNGQFF | TGTGCCAGCAGTGTTACCGGGACCCACAATGGGCAGTTCTTC
- | TRBJ2-1 | TRBV30 | TRBD2 | CAWSLIRTSGRIINEQFF | TGTGCCTGGAGTTTAATCAGGACTAGCGGGAGGATCATCAATGAGCAGTTCTTC
- | TRBJ2-1 | TRBV6-2/TRBV6-3 | - | CASSYGRTANEQFF | TGTGCCAGCAGTTACGGGAGGACAGCCAATGAGCAGTTCTTC
few | TRBJ2-6 | TRBV14 | - | CASSQYSGANVLTF | TGTGCCAGCAGCCAATACTCTGGGGCCAACGTCCTGACTTTC
- | TRBJ1-6 | TRBV27 | - | CASSLRQTSSYNSPLHF | TGTGCCAGCAGTCTTCGACAGACTAGCTCCTATAATTCACCCCTCCACTTT
- | TRBJ1-4 | TRBV11-2 | - | CASSFISRTVDEKLFF | TGTGCTAGCAGCTTCATAAGCCGGACAGTTGATGAAAAACTGTTTTTT
- | TRBJ1-1 | TRBV20-1 | - | CSAPLRRTLTEAFF | TGCAGTGCCCCATTGCGGCGGACCCTGACTGAAGCTTTCTTT
- | TRBJ2-7 | TRBV7-6 | TRBD2 | CASSLGPEEGLAGNEQYF | TGTGCCAGCAGCTTAGGGCCGGAGGAGGGACTAGCGGGGAACGAGCAGTACTTC
few | TRBJ1-2 | TRBV6-6 | - | CASSSHLPSGYTF | TGTGCCAGCAGTTCCCACTTACCGTCCGGCTACACCTTC
- | TRBJ1-5 | TRBV20-1 | - | CSALRSGGQPQHF | TGCAGTGCGCTACGGAGCGGGGGTCAGCCCCAGCATTTT
- | TRBJ2-5 | TRBV5-1 | TRBD2 | CASSLESGRATGETQYF | TGCGCCAGCAGCTTGGAGAGCGGGAGGGCCACCGGGGAGACCCAGTACTTC
few | TRBJ2-7 | TRBV7-9 | - | CASSDPGRTYEQYF | TGTGCCAGCAGCGACCCGGGACGGACCTACGAGCAGTACTTC
- | TRBJ1-1 | TRBV20-1 | - | CSASPTVNTEAFF | TGCAGTGCCAGCCCGACCGTGAACACTGAAGCTTTCTTT
- | TRBJ1-5 | TRBV15 | - | CATSRDQGLGQPQHF | TGTGCCACCAGCAGAGACCAGGGACTCGGACAGCCCCAGCATTTT
many | TRBJ2-1 | TRBV2 | - | CASSGQGLVGEQFF | TGTGCCAGCAGTGGTCAGGGGCTAGTAGGTGAGCAGTTCTTC
few | TRBJ2-5 | TRBV28 | - | CASRKSGEETQYF | TGTGCCAGCAGGAAATCAGGGGAGGAGACCCAGTACTTC
once | TRBJ2-1 | TRBV14 | - | CASSQDDFYNEQFF | TGTGCCAGCAGCCAAGACGACTTCTACAATGAGCAGTTCTTC
- | TRBJ1-1 | TRBV9 | - | CASSVGGDPKHNTEAFF | TGTGCCAGCAGCGTAGGGGGCGACCCGAAACATAACACTGAAGCTTTCTTT
- | TRBJ2-1 | TRBV25-1 | TRBD2 | CASSEPARTRNEQFF | TGTGCCAGCAGTGAACCCGCCAGGACTAGAAATGAGCAGTTCTTC
once | TRBJ2-4 | TRBV29-1 | TRBD1 | CSVTGAKNIQYF | TGCAGCGTGACAGGGGCCAAAAACATTCAGTACTTC
- | TRBJ2-3 | TRBV12-3/TRBV12-4 | - | CASSLGRNTDTQYF | TGTGCCAGCAGTTTGGGCAGGAACACAGATACGCAGTATTTT
- | TRBJ1-2 | TRBV4-3 | - | CASGPTQSGYGYTF | TGCGCCAGCGGGCCGACACAGTCGGGCTATGGCTACACCTTC
- | TRBJ2-7 | TRBV28 | - | CASSTLRSGFTYEQYF | TGTGCCAGCAGTACCTTGAGGAGCGGGTTCACCTACGAGCAGTACTTC
many | TRBJ2-5 | TRBV29-1 | - | CSVNPGGETQYF | TGCAGCGTTAACCCAGGCGGGGAGACCCAGTACTTC
few | TRBJ2-7 | TRBV18 | - | CASSPRKNEQYF | TGTGCCAGCTCACCGCGTAAAAACGAGCAGTACTTC